This T cell receptor beta chain was captured in a study of blood T cell repertoires in COVID-19 (dated by TCRdb to between 2020 and 2021). Study-level background: Collaborator samples came from the United States, Italy and Spain and covered acute and convalescent phases of COVID-19. The prospective study material was composed of cDNA or gDNA derived from T cells, B-cell-depleted T cells, or PBMCs. Subjects who had been exposed to COVID-19, were actively infected with it, or had recovered from it provided the deeply sampled blood TCRbeta repertoires that made up the dataset. The repertoires were released in a freely available public database meant as a resource for research on the immune response to SARS-CoV-2. Samples came from the ongoing ImmuneRACE study (first 160 participants) plus 1,254 subjects from 6 global collaborators. The sample metadata nearly always contained a de-identified subject ID, COVID-19 status, age in years and sex. Where HLA class I and class II types were available, the types were taken from metadata supplied by the sample provider, not from assay-based typing. Study-wide conclusions, independent of this receptor: The quantity of clinical and demographic metadata differed by source and by participant and was supplied without curation.

From a lookup of the germline V gene, CDR1 and CDR2 are MNHEY and SVGAGI. Including cysteine and phenylalanine, the CDR3 has 15 amino acids. The CDR3 DNA has 45 bases and is translated from base 1. Relative to germline, V is missing 6 bases and J is missing 0 bases, with 7 bases of the junction outside any gene match. This clone was detected once. Its binding antigen is unknown. One base away there is no much larger clone; base qualities are not given. Whole blood was collected in K2EDTA tubes by collaborating institutions according to the institutions' own protocols. For TCRbeta analysis, collaborator samples were shipped as frozen whole blood, as isolated PBMCs, or as DNA extracted from either sample type. The immunoSEQ Assay, a bias-controlled multiplex PCR, was used to amplify TCRbeta CDR3 regions from genomic DNA. The study's own analysis went as follows. The number of nucleated cells in each sample was estimated from the amplification of reference gene primers within the assay. To quantify the absolute abundance of each unique TCRbeta CDR3 rearrangement, sequence reads were collapsed and filtered. For each sample, productive Simpson clonality was calculated by taking the square root of Simpson's diversity index across productive rearrangements. As stored in TCRdb, this immuneACCESS dataset retains in-frame rearrangements with V and J assigned. A fraction of the clones does not appear; measured against another copy, unresolved V genes explain less than half of the discrepancy, and the remainder lacks a known reason. V, J and clone size derive from that table, while D and trimming were established from the DNA sequence. Counted in this sample were 120,000 or so clones; approximately 80% of them appeared once. 5% to 7.5% of the sample belongs to the ten largest clones.

The TCR comes from a man between 70 and 80 years old with acute or convalescent COVID-19. This sequence uses TRBV6-5 and TRBJ1-2, with TRBD1 matching 7 junction bases. Sequencing was carried out using peripheral blood. The sequenced DNA is TGTGCCAGCAGACGTACCGGGACAGCTAACTATGGCTACACCTTC. Its coded protein is CASRRTGTANYGYTF.